This T cell receptor (beta chain) was observed in a study of T cell repertoires in cytomegalovirus infection. TCRdb re-called the reads through MiXCR, storing one row per CDR3 protein. Of 200,000 or so distinct CDR3 sequences in the sample, approximately 38% were seen once. Only a few counts were recorded for this clonotype. Its antigen remains unidentified. The CDR3 length is 17 residues. V lost 2 bases, J lost 4 bases, and 9 bases stayed unmatched. The germline V gene encodes CDR1 SGHVS and CDR2 FQNEAQ. The sample was CD8+ T cells from cultured PBMCs, taken from culture after CMV antigen stimulation. The receptor was derived from a human donor in good health (CMV status not recorded). Some clones in this sample may be carry-over from other donors' samples. The chain is built from TRBV7-8 and TRBJ2-5, with TRBD2 identical over 11 bases. The DNA for the CDR3 is TGTGCCAGCAGCTTATCCTTAGCGGGAGGGCCGAGAGAGACCCAGTACTTC. Protein sequence: CASSLSLAGGPRETQYF.